The rows below give T cell receptor beta chains drawn from one sample of a study of blood T cells in healthy people across ages. TCRdb itself ran the 5' RACE reads through MiXCR, one entry per CDR3 protein. Among roughly 1,800,000 distinct CDR3 sequences listed, less than 50% were seen once. Input material: blood. These receptors all stem from a woman in her thirties or forties in good health. Both conserved end residues are part of each CDR3. Each record gives: J gene, CDR3 length, D gene, V gene, clone size, CDR3 protein, CDR3 DNA. A D gene is named only where the DNA matches it firmly. Clone size is not always given. Where it is, it says once, few, many or a class for expanded clones.

>TRBJ1-2|15|.|TRBV7-2|few
CASSQYEGQNYGYTF
TGTGCCAGCAGCCAATACGAAGGGCAGAACTATGGCTACACCTTC
>TRBJ2-5|14|.|TRBV27|few
CASSLRSTQETQYF
TGTGCCAGCAGTCTCCGGTCGACTCAAGAGACCCAGTACTTC
>TRBJ2-1|21|.|TRBV11-2|few
CASRERETHAAGAQNGNEQFF
TGTGCCAGCAGGGAAAGGGAGACACACGCTGCTGGGGCCCAAAATGGGAATGAGCAGTTCTTC
>TRBJ2-5|12|TRBD2|TRBV20-1|.
CSETSVAETQYF
TGCAGTGAGACTAGCGTCGCCGAGACCCAGTACTTC
>TRBJ2-3|15|TRBD1|TRBV7-9|few
CASSVPGQGRDTQYF
TGTGCCAGCAGCGTGCCGGGACAGGGGAGAGATACGCAGTATTTT
>TRBJ1-1|11|.|TRBV20-1|.
CSAREHREAFF
TGCAGTGCTAGAGAGCACCGGGAGGCTTTCTTT
>TRBJ2-5|17|TRBD1|TRBV5-6|.
CASSRPGQGIWGETQYF
TGTGCCAGCAGCAGGCCGGGACAGGGGATTTGGGGAGAGACCCAGTACTTC
>TRBJ2-6|17|.|TRBV2|few
CASSVLLGGTGANVLTF
TGTGCCAGCAGTGTTTTGTTAGGGGGTACTGGGGCCAACGTCCTGACTTTC
>TRBJ2-1|15|.|TRBV4-3|.
CASSQNNVGYNEQFF
TGCGCCAGCAGCCAAAACAATGTGGGTTACAATGAGCAGTTCTTC
>TRBJ2-1|16|TRBD1|TRBV9|few
CASSPSGTGIYNEQFF
TGTGCCAGCAGCCCCTCCGGGACAGGGATTTACAATGAGCAGTTCTTC
>TRBJ2-7|15|.|TRBV5-1|few
CASTLGVPRTDEQYF
TGCGCCAGCACCTTGGGGGTACCTAGGACCGACGAGCAGTACTTC
>TRBJ2-3|15|TRBD2|TRBV5-1|few
CASILGLAGSDTQYF
TGCGCCAGCATACTGGGACTAGCGGGGTCAGATACGCAGTATTTT
>TRBJ2-3|15|TRBD1|TRBV7-2|.
CASSFAGQGTDTQYF
TGTGCCAGCAGCTTTGCGGGACAGGGCACAGATACGCAGTATTTT
>TRBJ1-2|15|TRBD1|TRBV6-5|.
CASRPPGQGTEGYTF
TGTGCCAGCAGACCGCCCGGACAGGGCACAGAGGGCTACACCTTC
>TRBJ1-5|16|.|TRBV20-1|.
CSAREWASNSNQPQHF
TGCAGTGCTAGAGAGTGGGCATCGAATAGCAATCAGCCCCAGCATTTT
>TRBJ1-5|19|.|TRBV4-2|once
CASSQVFPGGGDSNQPQHF
TGTGCCAGCAGCCAAGTTTTTCCGGGAGGCGGCGATAGCAATCAGCCCCAGCATTTT
>TRBJ2-1|13|.|TRBV19|.
CASSFPVFNEQFF
TGTGCCAGTAGTTTCCCAGTTTTCAATGAGCAGTTCTTC
>TRBJ1-2|16|.|TRBV7-3|few
CASSLDLWEDPAGYTF
TGTGCCAGCAGCTTAGACTTGTGGGAGGATCCCGCCGGCTACACCTTC
>TRBJ1-2|15|.|TRBV7-6|.
CASSNRGGGLDGYTF
TGTGCCAGCAGCAACCGTGGCGGAGGTTTGGATGGCTACACCTTC
>TRBJ2-7|16|.|TRBV10-2|.
CASSAYAGTVREEQYF
TGCGCCAGCAGTGCATACGCCGGGACGGTTCGTGAAGAGCAGTACTTC
>TRBJ1-6|14|TRBD1|TRBV20-1|once
CSAYGQGVGSPLHF
TGCAGTGCATACGGACAGGGAGTGGGTTCACCCCTCCACTTT
>TRBJ1-6|13|TRBD1|TRBV5-1|.
CASWDRMSSPLHF
TGCGCCAGCTGGGACAGGATGTCCTCACCCCTCCACTTT
>TRBJ2-5|14|.|TRBV9|.
CASSVGTLQETQYF
TGTGCCAGCAGCGTAGGAACCCTCCAAGAGACCCAGTACTTC
>TRBJ1-4|15|.|TRBV4-2|.
CASSQETEGGEKLFF
TGTGCCAGCAGCCAGGAAACAGAGGGAGGCGAAAAACTGTTTTTT